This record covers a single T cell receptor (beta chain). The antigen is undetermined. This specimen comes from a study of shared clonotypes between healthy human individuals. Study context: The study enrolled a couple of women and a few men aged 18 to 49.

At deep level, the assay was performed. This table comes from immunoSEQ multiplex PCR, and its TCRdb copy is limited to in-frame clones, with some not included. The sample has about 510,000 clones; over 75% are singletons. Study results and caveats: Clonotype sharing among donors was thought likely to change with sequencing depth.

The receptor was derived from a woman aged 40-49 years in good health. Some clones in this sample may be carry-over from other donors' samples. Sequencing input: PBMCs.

CDR3 DNA sequence: TGTGCCAGCAGCCACGCAGGGCAGCGAGGGACTGAAGCTTTCTTT. Protein: CASSHAGQRGTEAFF. The gene calls are TRBV7-3 and TRBJ1-1; D may be TRBD1 (5 bases). The V end lost 5 bases, the J end lost 5 bases, and 18 bases lay between the germline ends. The germline gives CDR1 SGHTA, CDR2 FQGTGA. The CDR3 length is 15 residues.